This is a list of T cell receptor beta chains from one sample in a study of T-cell memory formation after mild COVID-19. TCRdb reprocessed the 5' RACE reads with MiXCR, giving one entry per CDR3 protein. The sample has around 320,000 distinct CDR3 sequences; 13% to 15% are singletons. Sequenced material: PBMCs or a T cell subset sorted from them (not recorded which). Receptors were obtained from a man aged 18 to 30 who had mild COVID-19 (a few samples of this study predate the infection). Cell type and time point are not known. Both conserved end residues are part of each CDR3. Fields, in order: clone size, D gene, V gene, J gene, CDR3 protein, CDR3 DNA. D genes are given only for firm matches. Some rows have no size entry. The others give once, few or many, or a class for an expanded clone.

few	TRBD1	TRBV4-1	TRBJ1-5	CASSHTGTGGNQPQHF	TGCGCCAGCAGCCACACCGGGACAGGGGGCAATCAGCCCCAGCATTTT
-	-	TRBV5-1	TRBJ1-1	CASRSIQRNTEAFF	TGCGCCAGCAGGTCTATACAGAGGAACACTGAAGCTTTCTTT
few	TRBD1	TRBV5-1	TRBJ1-2	CASSLNRDRGTDGYTF	TGCGCCAGCAGCTTAAACCGGGACAGGGGTACGGATGGCTACACCTTC
many	TRBD2	TRBV20-1	TRBJ2-1	CSASTGLADGEQFF	TGCAGTGCTTCTACGGGACTAGCTGACGGTGAGCAGTTCTTC
many	-	TRBV5-1	TRBJ2-5	CASSSQGTETQYF	TGCGCCAGCAGCTCCCAGGGAACGGAGACCCAGTACTTC
few	TRBD1	TRBV28	TRBJ1-2	CASSLRTGIYGYTF	TGTGCCAGCAGCCTCAGGACAGGGATCTATGGCTACACCTTC
-	TRBD1	TRBV7-2	TRBJ2-7	CASSLGSGQGKQYF	TGTGCCAGCAGCTTAGGATCGGGACAGGGGAAGCAGTACTTC
few	TRBD1	TRBV6-6	TRBJ1-1	CASSYFTGGRTEAFF	TGTGCCAGCAGTTACTTTACAGGGGGTCGAACTGAAGCTTTCTTT
-	TRBD2	TRBV5-1	TRBJ2-1	CASSPAGDYNEQFF	TGCGCCAGCAGTCCAGCGGGGGACTACAATGAGCAGTTCTTC
few	TRBD1	TRBV15	TRBJ2-3	CATRGPDRGLSDTQYF	TGTGCCACCAGGGGACCGGACAGGGGGCTGTCGGATACGCAGTATTTT
many	TRBD2	TRBV5-1	TRBJ2-3	CASSFAGGPVKQYF	TGCGCCAGCAGCTTTGCGGGGGGGCCAGTTAAGCAGTATTTT
-	-	TRBV7-2	TRBJ2-3	CASSLEPLTQYF	TGTGCCAGCAGCTTAGAACCGCTTACGCAGTATTTT
-	TRBD1	TRBV14	TRBJ1-6	CASSQAGGFSPLHF	TGTGCCAGCAGCCAGGCAGGGGGCTTTTCACCCCTCCACTTT
-	TRBD1	TRBV2	TRBJ1-5	CASSGTGGGYDQPQHF	TGTGCCAGCTCCGGGACAGGGGGCGGGTATGATCAGCCCCAGCATTTT
few	-	TRBV6-5	TRBJ1-6	CASSPRGDHNSPLHF	TGTGCCAGCAGTCCGAGGGGCGACCATAATTCACCCCTCCACTTT
-	-	TRBV7-9	TRBJ2-4	CASSLQGVVDQYF	TGTGCCAGCAGCCTACAGGGCGTTGTGGATCAGTACTTC
-	-	TRBV6-2/TRBV6-3	TRBJ2-7	CASSYPEEQYF	TGTGCCAGCAGTTATCCGGAAGAGCAGTACTTC
few	TRBD2	TRBV7-6	TRBJ2-2	CASSLATWLAGNTGELFF	TGTGCCAGCAGCTTAGCGACTTGGCTAGCGGGTAACACCGGGGAGCTGTTTTTT
-	TRBD1	TRBV7-2	TRBJ1-5	CASSLDRTGGQPQHF	TGTGCCAGCAGCTTAGATCGGACAGGGGGACAGCCCCAGCATTTT
-	TRBD1	TRBV6-2/TRBV6-3	TRBJ2-6	CASRTGSPVLTF	TGTGCCAGCAGGACAGGGAGTCCCGTCCTGACTTTC
-	TRBD1	TRBV6-6	TRBJ1-2	CASSAKQGVNGYTF	TGTGCCAGCAGTGCGAAACAGGGGGTGAATGGCTACACCTTC
-	-	TRBV12-3/TRBV12-4	TRBJ1-4	CASSFSPAGSEKLFF	TGTGCCAGCAGTTTTTCCCCAGCAGGTAGTGAAAAACTGTTTTTT
few	TRBD1	TRBV12-3/TRBV12-4	TRBJ2-1	CASSALGTGRYEQFF	TGTGCCAGCAGTGCCCTGGGGACAGGGCGCTATGAGCAGTTCTTC
-	-	TRBV6-5	TRBJ1-2	CASSTHRTENYGYTF	TGTGCCAGCAGTACCCACAGGACAGAAAACTATGGCTACACCTTC
few	-	TRBV20-1	TRBJ1-2	CSAPSPGLASYGYTF	TGCAGTGCTCCTTCGCCGGGACTTGCGTCCTATGGCTACACCTTC
few	-	TRBV5-1	TRBJ2-7	CASSSPGAMGEQYF	TGCGCCAGCAGCTCCCCCGGGGCCATGGGGGAGCAGTACTTC
few	TRBD1	TRBV2	TRBJ2-3	CASSLRQGSQYF	TGTGCCAGCAGCCTAAGACAGGGAAGTCAGTATTTT
few	-	TRBV12-3/TRBV12-4	TRBJ1-5	CASSFASNQPQHF	TGTGCCAGCAGTTTTGCGAGCAATCAGCCCCAGCATTTT
-	-	TRBV25-1	TRBJ2-3	CASRKIDTDTQYF	TGTGCCAGCAGGAAGATAGACACAGATACGCAGTATTTT
many	-	TRBV7-7	TRBJ2-5	CASSLGAGAGQETQYF	TGTGCTAGCAGCTTAGGTGCGGGGGCTGGCCAAGAGACCCAGTACTTC
many	TRBD1	TRBV4-1	TRBJ1-4	CASSQAGTANEKLFF	TGCGCCAGCAGCCAAGCTGGGACAGCTAATGAAAAACTGTTTTTT
-	-	TRBV28	TRBJ2-2	CASIAPNTGELFF	TGTGCCAGCATCGCCCCGAACACCGGGGAGCTGTTTTTT
-	TRBD2	TRBV4-2	TRBJ2-7	CASSQYGTTYEQYF	TGTGCCAGCAGCCAGTACGGGACTACTTACGAGCAGTACTTC
-	TRBD1	TRBV6-5	TRBJ1-2	CASRGTGAPFSGGYTF	TGTGCCAGCAGAGGAACAGGGGCCCCGTTTTCAGGTGGCTACACCTTC
few	TRBD1	TRBV25-1	TRBJ1-1	CASSETGGANTEAFF	TGTGCCAGCAGTGAAACAGGGGGCGCGAACACTGAAGCTTTCTTT
many	-	TRBV6-6	TRBJ2-3	CASSPRDTQYF	TGTGCCAGCAGCCCCAGGGATACGCAGTATTTT
-	-	TRBV9	TRBJ2-2	CASSVGQTGELFF	TGTGCCAGCAGCGTAGGCCAAACCGGGGAGCTGTTTTTT
-	-	TRBV11-2	TRBJ2-3	CASSLSWTDTQYF	TGTGCCAGCAGCTTATCGTGGACAGATACGCAGTATTTT
-	-	TRBV7-8	TRBJ2-1	CASSLGQGRNEQFF	TGTGCCAGCAGCTTAGGTCAGGGGCGGAATGAGCAGTTCTTC
-	-	TRBV9	TRBJ1-2	CASSSDPSMGGYTF	TGTGCCAGCAGCTCGGACCCCTCAATGGGGGGCTACACCTTC
once	-	TRBV20-1	TRBJ1-1	CSASSAPRNTEAFF	TGCAGTGCTAGTTCTGCACCTCGGAACACTGAAGCTTTCTTT